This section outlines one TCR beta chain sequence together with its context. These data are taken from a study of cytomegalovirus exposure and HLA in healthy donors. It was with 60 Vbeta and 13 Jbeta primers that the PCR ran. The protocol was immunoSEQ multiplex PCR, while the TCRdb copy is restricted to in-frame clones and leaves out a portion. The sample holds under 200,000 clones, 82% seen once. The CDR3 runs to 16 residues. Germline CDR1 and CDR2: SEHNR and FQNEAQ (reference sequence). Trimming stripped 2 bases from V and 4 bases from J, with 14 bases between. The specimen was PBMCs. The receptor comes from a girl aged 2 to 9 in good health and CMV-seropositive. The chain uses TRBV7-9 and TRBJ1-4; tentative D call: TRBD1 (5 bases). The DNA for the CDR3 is TGTGCCAGCAGCTTAAATTTAGTCAGGGTTAATGAAAAACTGTTTTTT. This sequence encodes CASSLNLVRVNEKLFF.